The 28 T cell receptor beta chains below all came from one sample that was sequenced in a study of control samples from healthy donors and cancer patients. Only in-frame clones appear in the TCRdb table, and some are missing; sequencing was by immunoSEQ multiplex PCR. The sample yields around 41,000 clones, around 83% seen once. Sequences were obtained from PBMCs. The source of these receptors is a woman aged 55-69 years with lung cancer.

The chain combines TRBV13 with TRBJ1-2; D uncertain. The CDR3 is 13 residues long. V was cut by 5 bases and J by 4 bases, with 11 bases left in between. Germline CDR1 PRHDT, CDR2 FYEKMQ (reference sequence). CDR3: CASSPSGSYGYTF. CDR3 sequence (DNA): TGTGCCAGCAGCCCATCGGGGTCCTATGGCTACACCTTC.

V is TRBV6-5 and J is TRBJ2-7, with 14 positions matching TRBD2. Germline V gene sequence: CDR1 MNHEY, CDR2 SVGAGI. The V gene end was trimmed by 7 bases and the J gene end by 5 bases; junction bases not matched to a gene: 4. This CDR3 is 14 amino acids long. The CDR3 sequence: CASIGTSGGHEQYF. The CDR3 nucleotides are TGTGCCAGCATTGGGACTAGCGGGGGACACGAGCAGTACTTC.

This rearrangement joins TRBV4-2 to TRBJ2-1, with D tentatively TRBD2 (6 bases). This CDR3 is 14 amino acids long. Per germline, CDR1 LGHNA and CDR2 YNFKEQ. Trimming shortened V by 2 bases and J by 5 bases, and 10 bases separated the two germline ends. The CDR3 loop reads CASSQTSGDNEQFF. DNA of the CDR3: TGTGCCAGCAGCCAAACGTCGGGGGACAATGAGCAGTTCTTC.

J is TRBJ2-5 and V is TRBV2, with D unclear. Germline lookup yields CDR1 SNHLY and CDR2 FYNNEI. V was shortened by 8 bases and J by 2 bases, with 12 bases between the two germline ends. The CDR3 consists of 13 residues. Here the CDR3 reads CASALTSQETQYF. DNA for the CDR3: TGTGCCAGCGCCCTTACCAGTCAAGAGACCCAGTACTTC.

In DNA form, the CDR3 reads TGTGCCAGCGCTTACCGACCCGGAGGCGGGGAGCTGTTTTTT. It yields the protein CASAYRPGGGELFF. The chain links TRBV6-5 to TRBJ2-2, with D maybe TRBD2 (5 bases). CDR1 and CDR2 (germline): MNHEY, SVGAGI. This CDR3 comprises 14 residues. With 8 bases removed from V and 7 bases from J, the gap between germline ends came to 17 bases.

The chain is built from TRBV9 and TRBJ1-2, with D perhaps matching TRBD1 (6 bases). The CDR3 length is 15 residues. CDR1 is SGDLS and CDR2 is YYNGEE in the germline V gene. Trimming stripped 3 bases from V and 2 bases from J, with 14 bases between. The CDR3 nucleotides are TGTGCCAGCAGCGGTCCTTGGGGGCAGAACTATGGCTACACCTTC. This codes for CASSGPWGQNYGYTF.

The V call is TRBV19, the J call TRBJ2-7; the D gene is possibly TRBD2 (5 bases). The CDR3 totals 14 residues. The V end lost 5 bases, the J end lost 0 bases, and 11 bases lay between the germline ends. The germline V gene encodes CDR1 LNHDA and CDR2 SQIVND (reference sequence). The DNA of the CDR3 is TGTGCCAGTAGTTCCCTGGGGAGCTCCTACGAGCAGTACTTC. It encodes CASSSLGSSYEQYF.

The rearrangement links TRBV10-1 to TRBJ2-3; D may match TRBD1 or TRBD2 (5 bases each). Looked up from germline, CDR1 is WNHNN and CDR2 is SYGVQD (reference sequence). This CDR3 has 13 amino acids. Between the trimmed V and J ends, which lost 6 bases and 3 bases, there was a span of 10 bases. The CDR3 is CASRVEGTDTQYF. The CDR3 bases are TGCGCCAGCAGGGTCGAGGGGACAGATACGCAGTATTTT.

CDR3 in DNA: TGTGCCAGCAGCTTAGTTGGTTTTACCGCAACTAATGAAAAACTGTTTTTT. Its protein product is CASSLVGFTATNEKLFF. The chain links TRBV7-2 to TRBJ1-4; D not certain. In germline, CDR1 is SGHTA, CDR2 FQGNSA. The CDR3 spans 17 residues. Trimming left V 1 base short and J 0 bases short, with 12 bases between.

There are a few counts of this clone. CDR3 coding DNA: TGTGCCAGCAGCTTTTCGATCCTCAGGAGGGATTATGGCTACACCTTC. This gives the protein CASSFSILRRDYGYTF. This chain connects TRBV5-4 to TRBJ1-2; D call uncertain. The V gene lost 2 bases and the J gene lost 5 bases, with 19 bases spanning the gap. The germline gives CDR1 SGHNT, CDR2 YYREEE (reference sequence). The CDR3 length is 16 residues.

The chain recombines TRBV3-1 (or the pseudogene TRBV3-2) with TRBJ2-2; unclear D gene. Trimming shortened V by 6 bases and J by 5 bases, and 7 bases separated the two germline ends. The CDR3 has 12 residues. CDR1 and CDR2 (germline): LGHDT, YNNKEL (reference sequence). CDR3 amino acids: CASRQMTGELFF. The CDR3 DNA reads as TGTGCCAGCAGGCAGATGACCGGGGAGCTGTTTTTT.

The chain has TRBV4-3 and TRBJ2-2; D not certain. The CDR3 is 15 residues long. With 0 bases removed from V and 0 bases from J, the gap between germline ends came to 5 bases. Germline V lookup: CDR1 LGHNA, CDR2 YSLEER. CDR3 sequence reads: CASSQEWANTGELFF. The CDR3 DNA reads TGCGCCAGCAGCCAAGAATGGGCGAACACCGGGGAGCTGTTTTTT.

This clone was picked up a small number of times. J is TRBJ2-1 and V is TRBV7-2, with 12 bases aligning to TRBD2. The trim removed 4 bases at V and 12 bases at J, leaving 10 bases unmatched. This CDR3 has 15 residues. CDR1 SGHTA and CDR2 FQGNSA come from the germline V gene. The chain's CDR3 is CASSSGSSGGAVQFF. The DNA of the CDR3 is TGTGCCAGCAGCTCAGGGTCTAGCGGGGGGGCAGTGCAGTTCTTC.

CDR3 amino acids: CASSHGESDEQYF. For the CDR3, the DNA is TGCGCCAGCAGTCACGGGGAATCGGACGAGCAGTACTTC. The chain employs TRBV5-1 and TRBJ2-7, with D perhaps TRBD2 (5 bases). This CDR3 region has 13 residues. CDR1 and CDR2 from the germline V gene are SGHRS and YFSETQ. The germline V and J ends were trimmed by 5 bases and 5 bases, with 14 bases remaining between them.

This chain connects TRBV6-2 or TRBV6-3 to TRBJ1-5, with D perhaps TRBD1 (5 bases). V gave up 4 bases and J gave up 4 bases, with 11 bases separating them. Germline CDR1 is MNHEY and CDR2 is SVGEGT. The CDR3 has 14 residues. The CDR3 bases are TGTGCCAGCAGTTGGGGGGACGGAAATCAGCCCCAGCATTTT. Amino acid sequence: CASSWGDGNQPQHF.

This clone turned up a few times. The chain combines TRBV6-5 with TRBJ1-3; D is uncertain. Per the germline V gene, CDR1 is MNHEY and CDR2 is SVGAGI. The germline V and J ends were trimmed by 1 base and 1 base, with 8 bases remaining between them. The length of the CDR3 is 15 residues. The chain's CDR3 is CASSYLRGSGNTIYF. CDR3 in DNA: TGTGCCAGCAGTTACTTGAGAGGATCTGGAAACACCATATATTTT.

V is TRBV27 and J is TRBJ2-7, with 7 bases matching TRBD2. CDR1 is MNHEY and CDR2 is SMNVEV in the germline V gene (reference sequence). The V segment lost 2 bases and the J segment 1 base; nucleotides outside the gene matches: 11. The CDR3 has 17 residues. The CDR3 bases are TGTGCCAGCAGTTTAGGGTTTTCTAGCGGCTATTCCTACGAGCAGTACTTC. Protein: CASSLGFSSGYSYEQYF.

V is TRBV7-3 and J is TRBJ2-1; tentative D call: TRBD2 (6 bases). The length of the CDR3 is 13 residues. Germline values: CDR1 SGHTA, CDR2 FQGTGA. Trimming pared 4 bases from V and 8 bases from J, leaving 12 bases between. CDR3: CASSSSRGDEQFF. The CDR3 region has the DNA TGTGCCAGCAGCTCTAGCCGCGGGGATGAGCAGTTCTTC.

This chain joins TRBV7-6 and TRBJ1-1; D is ambiguous. Germline V lookup: CDR1 SGHVS, CDR2 FNYEAQ. Trimming pared 5 bases from V and 4 bases from J, leaving 14 bases between. This CDR3 is 14 amino acids long. The chain's CDR3 is CASSAANSGTEAFF. CDR3 nucleotides: TGTGCCAGCAGCGCCGCTAACTCGGGCACTGAAGCTTTCTTT.

This clone was counted between two and nine times. A read error may account for a junction end that differs from germline. The chain carries TRBV3-1 (or the pseudogene TRBV3-2) and TRBJ1-4; TRBD1 agrees at 10 bases. Germline lookup yields CDR1 LGHDT and CDR2 YNNKEL (reference sequence). The CDR3 is 13 residues long. The CDR3 nucleotides are TGTGCCAGCGCCGGGACAGGGGACGCGGACAGAGTTTTT. Amino acids: CASAGTGDADRVF.

The gene calls are TRBV5-3 and TRBJ1-4; D unclear. TRBV5-3 qualifies as an ORF whose function is uncertain. Trimming shortened V by 3 bases and J by 15 bases, and 12 bases separated the two germline ends. The CDR3 sequence is 11 residues long. CDR3 DNA sequence: TGTGCCAGAAGCTCAGGAAGAATGGTGTTTTTT. Translation gives CARSSGRMVFF.

The gene calls are TRBV7-2 and TRBJ2-1; no reliable D call. The CDR3 is 13 residues long. The germline V and J ends were trimmed by 1 base and 7 bases, with 8 bases remaining between them. The germline CDR1 and CDR2 sequences are SGHTA and FQGNSA. CDR3 sequence reads: CASSLETLNEQFF. The CDR3 region has the DNA TGTGCCAGCAGCTTAGAGACCCTAAATGAGCAGTTCTTC.

This clone was seen a few times. The chain couples TRBV5-8 to TRBJ1-5, with no clear D. CDR1 SGHTS and CDR2 YDEGEE come from the germline V gene. CDR3 length equals 13 residues. V gave up 3 bases and J gave up 9 bases, with 13 bases separating them. The CDR3 here is CASSWERKGPQHF. The CDR3 DNA reads as TGTGCCAGCAGCTGGGAGAGGAAGGGGCCCCAGCATTTT.

In the case of this clone: A read error may account for a junction end that differs from germline. This chain connects TRBV5-4 to TRBJ2-1; 9 bases fit TRBD2. The germline V gene has CDR1 SGHNT and CDR2 YYREEE (reference sequence). CDR3 size: 16 residues. The CDR3 nucleotides read TGTGCCAGCAGCTTTCGCGGCGGGAGGGCCTATAATGAGCAGTTCTTC. Protein sequence: CASSFRGGRAYNEQFF.

This clone was detected only once. Other DNA sequences within the sample encode an identical CDR3. The chain has TRBV6-5 and TRBJ1-2; D is ambiguous. Germline values: CDR1 MNHEY, CDR2 SVGAGI. The CDR3 totals 12 residues. The germline V and J ends were trimmed by 11 bases and 2 bases, with 12 bases remaining between them. This CDR3 reads CAAGAGNYGYTF. The CDR3, as DNA: TGTGCCGCGGGAGCCGGAAACTATGGCTACACCTTC.

The CDR3 coding sequence is TGTGCCAGCAGTCCCGGGACTAGCGGTAAAGAGACCCAGTACTTC. Translation: CASSPGTSGKETQYF. This rearrangement joins TRBV6-5 to TRBJ2-5, with TRBD2 matching 11 bases. In germline, CDR1 is MNHEY, CDR2 SVGAGI. Trimming cost V 5 bases and J 3 bases; bases outside gene matches: 5. The CDR3 runs 15 residues.

The chain carries TRBV5-4 and TRBJ1-1; TRBD1 agrees at 9 bases. Germline V gene sequence: CDR1 SGHNT, CDR2 YYREEE (reference sequence). The J segment lost 5 bases and the V segment lost 0 bases, leaving 11 bases of the junction unmatched. The CDR3 has 17 residues. The CDR3 loop reads CASSLGPPGQGITEAFF. CDR3 nucleotide sequence: TGTGCCAGCAGCTTGGGCCCCCCTGGACAGGGGATTACTGAAGCTTTCTTT.

The rearrangement links TRBV3-1 (or the pseudogene TRBV3-2) to TRBJ2-7; tentatively, D is TRBD1 or TRBD2 (6 bases each). V lost 3 bases and J 5 bases, leaving 8 bases between the germline ends. Germline assignment: CDR1 LGHDT and CDR2 YNNKEL (reference sequence). The CDR3 consists of 12 residues. CDR3 in DNA: TGTGCCAGCAGCCACGGGGGCCACGAGCAGTACTTC. Translation: CASSHGGHEQYF.